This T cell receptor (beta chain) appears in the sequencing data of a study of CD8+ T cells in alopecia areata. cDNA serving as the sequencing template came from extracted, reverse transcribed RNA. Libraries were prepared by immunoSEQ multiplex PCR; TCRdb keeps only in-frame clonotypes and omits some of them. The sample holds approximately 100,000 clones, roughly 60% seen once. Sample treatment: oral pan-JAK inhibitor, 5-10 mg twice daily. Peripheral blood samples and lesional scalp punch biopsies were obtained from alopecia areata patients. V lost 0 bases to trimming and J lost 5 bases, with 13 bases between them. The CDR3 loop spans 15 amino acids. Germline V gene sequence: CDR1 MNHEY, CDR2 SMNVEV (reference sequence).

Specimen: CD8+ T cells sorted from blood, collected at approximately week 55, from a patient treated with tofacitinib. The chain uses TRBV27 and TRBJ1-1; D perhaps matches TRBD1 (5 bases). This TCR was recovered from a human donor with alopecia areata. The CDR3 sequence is CASSLSVQGGTEAFF. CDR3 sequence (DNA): TGTGCCAGCAGTTTATCGGTCCAGGGAGGAACTGAAGCTTTCTTT.